This T cell receptor beta chain was identified in a study of T-cell reconstitution after alpha-beta-depleted transplantation in children. Trimming took off 2 bases at V and 6 bases at J, with 4 bases between the two ends. Germline assignment: CDR1 SEHNR and CDR2 FQNEAQ (reference sequence). The CDR3 runs 12 residues. Using unique molecular identifiers, the investigators prepared the TCRbeta library. TCRdb itself ran the PCR reads through MiXCR, one entry per CDR3 protein. The sample contains about 400,000 distinct CDR3 sequences, roughly 22% of which appear only once. The sample here was PBMCs from the stem cell graft donor, taken from the stem cell graft. This clonotype was obtained from a human donor who donated a stem cell graft to a child with acute myeloid leukemia. The chain employs TRBV7-9 and TRBJ1-4; D ambiguous. CDR3: CASSLQYEKLFF. The CDR3 DNA is TGTGCCAGCAGCTTACAGTATGAAAAACTGTTTTTT.